The 28 T cell receptor beta chains in this list originate from one sample, sequenced in a study of T cell responses to AZD1222 COVID-19 vaccine. Sequencing used immunoSEQ multiplex PCR; TCRdb keeps in-frame clones, though not all of them. Here the sample spans about 93,000 clones, 85% to 90% being singletons. The sample was peripheral blood, taken on day 0 of MenACWY control vaccination. These receptor sequences come from an adult in good health.

The table lists this clone with a count of one. The rearrangement joins TRBV3-1 (or the pseudogene TRBV3-2) to TRBJ1-2; 7 bases are a match to TRBD1. Trimming removed 4 bases from V and 8 bases from J; junction bases left unmatched: 7. The CDR3 length is 13 residues. The germline V gene encodes CDR1 LGHDT and CDR2 YNNKEL (reference sequence). Here the CDR3 DNA reads TGTGCCAGCAGCCCCGACAGGGCTGAAGGCTACACCTTC. It yields the protein CASSPDRAEGYTF.

The J gene is TRBJ2-1, the V gene TRBV27; D is ambiguous. Trimming removed 8 bases from V and 2 bases from J, with 13 bases in between. Germline V lookup: CDR1 MNHEY, CDR2 SMNVEV (reference sequence). There are 14 residues in the CDR3. Here the CDR3 reads CASCPSSAYNEQFF. The CDR3 coding sequence is TGTGCCAGCTGTCCTAGTTCCGCCTACAATGAGCAGTTCTTC.

This clone was counted once. The chain uses TRBV30 and TRBJ1-4; no definite D call. This CDR3 contains 12 residues. Trimming removed 0 bases at V and 9 bases at J, with 8 bases between. The germline CDR1 and CDR2 sequences are GTSNPN and SVGIG (reference sequence). The CDR3 is CAWSVVEKKLFF. DNA for the CDR3: TGTGCCTGGAGTGTTGTGGAAAAAAAACTGTTTTTT.

In this sample, this clone turned up once. This rearrangement joins TRBV20-1 to TRBJ1-5; the D is unclear. The V end lost 6 bases, the J end lost 6 bases, and 12 bases lay between the germline ends. The CDR3 contains 12 residues. Per germline, CDR1 DFQATT and CDR2 SNEGSKA (reference sequence). CDR3 amino acids: CSASAGTQPQHF. The CDR3 nucleotides are TGCAGTGCAAGTGCGGGAACTCAGCCCCAGCATTTT.

CDR3 loop: CAGRRDSVNQPQHF. The CDR3, as DNA: TGTGCCGGAAGGCGGGATTCAGTAAATCAGCCCCAGCATTTT. The chain couples TRBV21-1 to TRBJ1-5. TRBV21-1 is recorded as a pseudogene. The CDR3 totals 14 residues.

The chain combines TRBV2 with TRBJ2-2; D possibly uses TRBD1 or TRBD2 (6 bases each). This CDR3 has 15 residues. V was trimmed by 4 bases and J by 4 bases, leaving 13 bases between them. Germline loops: CDR1 SNHLY, CDR2 FYNNEI. CDR3: CASSAQGRSTGELFF. The CDR3 coding sequence is TGTGCCAGCAGTGCCCAGGGGAGGTCCACCGGGGAGCTGTTTTTT.

V gene TRBV2 combines with J gene TRBJ2-1; 9 bases fit TRBD2. The length of the CDR3 is 15 residues. V shed 5 bases, J shed 4 bases, and the junction held 6 bases outside the gene matches. CDR1 is SNHLY, CDR2 FYNNEI, per germline. CDR3 loop: CASSKASGVYNEQFF. The CDR3 region has the DNA TGTGCCAGCAGTAAGGCTAGCGGGGTATACAATGAGCAGTTCTTC.

The chain carries TRBV27 and TRBJ2-5; D possibly uses TRBD1 or TRBD2 (6 bases each). V gave up 7 bases and J gave up 4 bases, with 16 bases separating them. The V gene's germline CDR1 is MNHEY and CDR2 SMNVEV (reference sequence). The CDR3 totals 14 residues. The CDR3 DNA reads TGTGCCAGCAATACCGGGGGCCCAGGAGAGACCCAGTACTTC. It codes for CASNTGGPGETQYF.

The chain is built from TRBV1 and TRBJ1-2. TRBV1 is recorded as a pseudogene. CDR3 length: 12 residues. CDR3 coding DNA: TGCACCAGCAGCCACCTATTTTATGGCTACACCTTC. Translated: CTSSHLFYGYTF.

The gene calls are TRBV7-9 and TRBJ1-6; 9 bases match TRBD1. The germline CDR1 and CDR2 sequences are SEHNR and FQNEAQ (reference sequence). The CDR3 is 14 residues long. After removal of 5 bases from V and 9 bases from J, the junction contained 5 bases not matched to a gene. The CDR3 nucleotides are TGTGCCAGCAGCGAGACAGGGGGTAGTTCACCCCTCCACTTT. Encoded protein: CASSETGGSSPLHF.

V is TRBV5-1 and J is TRBJ1-1; 7 positions agree with TRBD1. The CDR3 spans 16 residues. V lost 0 bases, J lost 0 bases, and 5 bases stayed unmatched. CDR1 and CDR2 from the germline V gene are SGHRS and YFSETQ. The CDR3 spells CASSLGVTGLNTEAFF. The CDR3 region has the DNA TGCGCCAGCAGCTTGGGTGTGACAGGGTTGAACACTGAAGCTTTCTTT.

V and J are TRBV6-5 and TRBJ2-5, with a weak D call TRBD1 (6 bases). Germline assignment: CDR1 MNHEY and CDR2 SVGAGI. The germline V and J ends were trimmed by 2 bases and 1 base, with 11 bases remaining between them. This CDR3 has 15 residues. CDR3 loop: CASSYRGGPQETQYF. CDR3 coding DNA: TGTGCCAGCAGTTACCGAGGGGGACCCCAAGAGACCCAGTACTTC.

The chain couples TRBV5-4 to TRBJ1-2, with TRBD1 matching over 7 bases. With 3 bases clipped from V and 4 bases from J, the junction kept 15 bases outside the gene matches. Germline V gene lookup returns CDR1 SGHNT and CDR2 YYREEE (reference sequence). The CDR3 spans 17 residues. For the CDR3, the DNA is TGTGCCAGCAGCTCGGCAGGGACAGTTATCGGAGGCTATGGCTACACCTTC. It codes for CASSSAGTVIGGYGYTF.

The rearrangement uses TRBV14 and TRBJ1-6; tentative D call: TRBD1 (5 bases). Trimming took 1 base from V and 15 from J, leaving 10 bases between them. Germline assignment: CDR1 SGHDN and CDR2 FVKESK. This CDR3 spans 12 amino acids. The CDR3 DNA reads as TGTGCCAGCAGCCAAGGAAGGGGAAACCTCCACTTT. Residues: CASSQGRGNLHF.

This clone occurred a few times. V usage is TRBV9 and J usage is TRBJ1-2; TRBD1 matches 7 bases. In germline, CDR1 is SGDLS, CDR2 YYNGEE. This CDR3 has 13 residues. With V trimmed by 3 bases and J by 6 bases, 5 bases remained unmatched. In nucleotides, the CDR3 is TGTGCCAGCAGCGCGGACAGGTGGAATGGCTACACCTTC. Translation: CASSADRWNGYTF.

This rearrangement joins TRBV5-1 to TRBJ1-1, with D hard to call. The CDR3 consists of 15 residues. Trimming removed 4 bases at V and 4 bases at J, with 17 bases between. Germline loops: CDR1 SGHRS, CDR2 YFSETQ. The CDR3 nucleotides read TGCGCCAGCAGCCCCGGCGCGGAGGGTGGCACTGAAGCTTTCTTT. Protein sequence: CASSPGAEGGTEAFF.

The chain is built from TRBV13 and TRBJ2-7; D is unresolved. The CDR3 is made up of 14 amino acids. Trimming removed 5 bases at V and 0 bases at J, with 11 bases between. Germline V gives CDR1 PRHDT, CDR2 FYEKMQ (reference sequence). For the CDR3, the DNA is TGTGCCAGCAGCCGACTCTTAAGCTCCTACGAGCAGTACTTC. This gives the protein CASSRLLSSYEQYF. The full variable domain, rest sourced from reference TRBV13 and TRBJ2-7, is AAGVIQSPRHLIKEKRETATLKCYPIPRHDTVYWYQQGPGQDPQFLISFYEKMQSDKGSIPDRFSAQQFSDYHSELNMSSLELGDSALYFCASSRLLSSYEQYFGPGTRLTVT.

As for this clone: At one end, the junction sequence differs from germline, possibly due to a read error. V is TRBV7-8 and J is TRBJ1-2; D might be TRBD1 (5 bases). The CDR3 covers 15 residues. Per the germline V gene, CDR1 is SGHVS and CDR2 is FQNEAQ. CDR3 DNA sequence: TGTGCCAGCAGTTTAGATGTCGTGACAGACTATGGCTACACCTTC. Protein product: CASSLDVVTDYGYTF.

The rearrangement links TRBV11-2 to TRBJ1-1; unclear D gene. Germline V gene sequence: CDR1 SGHAT, CDR2 FQNNGV. This CDR3 is built from 16 residues. Trimming cost V 5 bases and J 1 base, with 17 bases left between them. The CDR3 sequence is CASSPGLNRGNTEAFF. CDR3 coding DNA: TGTGCCAGCAGCCCCGGACTTAATCGAGGGAACACTGAAGCTTTCTTT.

The chain couples TRBV5-1 to TRBJ2-3, with unresolved D. V shed 6 bases and J shed 4 bases, with 12 bases lying between them. The CDR3 is 13 residues long. Germline V gene sequence: CDR1 SGHRS, CDR2 YFSETQ. The CDR3, as DNA: TGCGCCAGCAACTTAGCCTCCTCAGATACGCAGTATTTT. Translated, it gives CASNLASSDTQYF.

The sample holds a few counts of this clone. V gene TRBV3-1 (or the pseudogene TRBV3-2) combines with J gene TRBJ1-2; TRBD1 is a possible D gene (6 bases). The CDR3 runs 12 residues. Trimming removed 5 bases at V and 4 bases at J, with 8 bases between. The V gene's germline CDR1 is LGHDT and CDR2 YNNKEL (reference sequence). In DNA, the CDR3 is TGTGCCAGCAGCTCCAGGGGCTATGGCTACACCTTC. It codes for CASSSRGYGYTF.

This rearrangement joins TRBV7-9 to TRBJ2-5, with D tentatively TRBD2 (6 bases). The V gene's germline CDR1 is SEHNR and CDR2 FQNEAQ (reference sequence). V was clipped by 3 bases and J by 1 base, with 6 bases between them. The CDR3 consists of 13 residues. CDR3 protein: CASSLGGQETQYF. In DNA form, the CDR3 reads TGTGCCAGCAGCTTGGGGGGCCAAGAGACCCAGTACTTC.

The chain is built from TRBV12-3 or TRBV12-4 and TRBJ1-2, with D unresolved. This CDR3 has 13 amino acids. Trimming took off 3 bases at V and 7 bases at J, with 12 bases between the two ends. The CDR3 sequence: CASSLKRTGGYTF. The CDR3 region has the DNA TGTGCCAGCAGTTTGAAAAGGACGGGTGGCTACACCTTC.

This clone has more than one count but fewer than ten. This chain links TRBV4-1 with TRBJ1-1; D is unclear. The CDR3 runs to 14 residues. The V end lost 1 base, the J end lost 10 bases, and 16 bases lay between the germline ends. Germline-derived CDR1 and CDR2 are MGHRA and YSYEKL. The CDR3 region has the DNA TGCGCCAGCAGCCAAGCTCTGCGATCCGGAGGAGCTTTCTTT. Protein product: CASSQALRSGGAFF.

The J gene is TRBJ1-2, the V gene TRBV9; D is unresolved. This CDR3 comprises 15 residues. Trimming stripped 3 bases from V and 7 bases from J, with 19 bases between. The germline V gene encodes CDR1 SGDLS and CDR2 YYNGEE. CDR3 nucleotides: TGTGCCAGCAGCGCACCCGGGATACTAATAATTGGCTACACCTTC. Translating it yields CASSAPGILIIGYTF.

This clone was found once. This sequence joins TRBV27 and TRBJ2-1; 8 bases fit TRBD1. J gave up 4 bases and V 4 bases, and 6 bases lay outside the gene matches. This CDR3 spans 15 amino acids. In germline, CDR1 is MNHEY, CDR2 SMNVEV (reference sequence). Written as DNA, the CDR3 is TGTGCCAGCAGTTCCAGGACAGGGAATTACAATGAGCAGTTCTTC. It codes for CASSSRTGNYNEQFF.

The rearrangement links TRBV11-1 to TRBJ2-7; D not certain. The CDR3 has 12 residues. The V gene lost 0 bases and the J gene lost 4 bases, with 4 bases spanning the gap. CDR1 and CDR2 (germline): SGHAT, FQDESV (reference sequence). The CDR3 spells CASSLAGYEQYF. The DNA for the CDR3 is TGTGCCAGCAGCTTAGCAGGGTACGAGCAGTACTTC.

V is TRBV5-1 and J is TRBJ2-1; D may be TRBD2 (5 bases). V was pared by 0 bases and J by 6 bases, with 13 bases between. The CDR3 spans 15 residues. In germline, CDR1 is SGHRS, CDR2 YFSETQ. CDR3 bases: TGCGCCAGCAGCTTGGTGGCAGGTGGGAGCAATGAGCAGTTCTTC. Protein product: CASSLVAGGSNEQFF.